This TCR beta chain was identified in a study of post-analysis software for immune sequencing data. Whole-study results and caveats: Controls had lower frequencies than patients of about five TRBV segments, which included TRBV5-6, TRBV5-1 and TRBV20-1. F measure grouped same-batch samples tightly together.

The CDR3 runs to 16 residues. V lost 4 bases, J lost 0 bases, and 4 bases stayed unmatched. CDR1 is KGHDR and CDR2 is SFDVKD in the germline V gene. To note about this clonotype: Its matching antigen is unknown.

Each TCR beta cDNA library carried unique molecular identifiers. TCRdb reprocessed the PCR reads via MiXCR and lists one record per CDR3 protein. The profile shows 450,000 to 650,000 distinct CDR3 sequences, roughly 47% of them singletons. The sequenced sample consisted of blood. The sequence came from a girl aged 10 to 17 with multiple sclerosis. J is TRBJ2-3 and V is TRBV24-1; TRBD2 matches at 9 bases. The CDR3 nucleotides are TGTGCCACCAGTGACGGACTAGCGCGTAGCACAGATACGCAGTATTTT. Translating gives CATSDGLARSTDTQYF.